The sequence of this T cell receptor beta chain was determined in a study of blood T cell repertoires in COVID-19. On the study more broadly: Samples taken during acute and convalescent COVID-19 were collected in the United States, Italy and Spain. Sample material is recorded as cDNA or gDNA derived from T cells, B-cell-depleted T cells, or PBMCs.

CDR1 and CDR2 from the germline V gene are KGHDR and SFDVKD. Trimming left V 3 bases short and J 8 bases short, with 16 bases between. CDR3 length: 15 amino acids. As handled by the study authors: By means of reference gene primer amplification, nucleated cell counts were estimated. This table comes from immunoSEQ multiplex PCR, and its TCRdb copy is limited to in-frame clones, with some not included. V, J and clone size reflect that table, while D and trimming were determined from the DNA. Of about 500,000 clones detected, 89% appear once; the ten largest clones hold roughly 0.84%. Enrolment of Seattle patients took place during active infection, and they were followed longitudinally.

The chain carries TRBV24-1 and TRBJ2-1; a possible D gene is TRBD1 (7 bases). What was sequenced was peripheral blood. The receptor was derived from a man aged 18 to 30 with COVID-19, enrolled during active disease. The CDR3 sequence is CATSDRQGGADEQFF. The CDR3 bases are TGTGCCACCAGTGATCGACAGGGAGGTGCCGATGAGCAGTTCTTC.